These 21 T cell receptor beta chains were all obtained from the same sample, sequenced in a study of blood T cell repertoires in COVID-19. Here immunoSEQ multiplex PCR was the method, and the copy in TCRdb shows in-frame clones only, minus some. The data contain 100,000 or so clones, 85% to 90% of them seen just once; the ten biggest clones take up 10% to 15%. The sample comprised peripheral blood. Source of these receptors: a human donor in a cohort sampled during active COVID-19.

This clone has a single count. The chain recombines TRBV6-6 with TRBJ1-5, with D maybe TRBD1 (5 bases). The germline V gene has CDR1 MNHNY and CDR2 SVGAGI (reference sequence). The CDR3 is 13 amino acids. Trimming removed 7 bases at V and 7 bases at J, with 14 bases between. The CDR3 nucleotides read TGTGCCAGCACCTACGGGGAGGGGCAGCCCCAGCATTTT. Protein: CASTYGEGQPQHF.

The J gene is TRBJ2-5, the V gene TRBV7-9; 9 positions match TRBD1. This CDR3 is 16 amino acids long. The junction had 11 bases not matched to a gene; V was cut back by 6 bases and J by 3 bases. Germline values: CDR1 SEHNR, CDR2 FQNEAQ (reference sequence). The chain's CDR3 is CASRPGQGQGKETQYF. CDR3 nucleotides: TGTGCCAGCAGGCCGGGGCAGGGACAGGGAAAAGAGACCCAGTACTTC.

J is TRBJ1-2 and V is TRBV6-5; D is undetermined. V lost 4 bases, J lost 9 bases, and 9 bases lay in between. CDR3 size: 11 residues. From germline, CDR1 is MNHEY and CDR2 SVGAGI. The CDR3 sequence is CASSSGSSYTF. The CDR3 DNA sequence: TGTGCCAGCAGTTCCGGTAGTAGCTACACCTTC.

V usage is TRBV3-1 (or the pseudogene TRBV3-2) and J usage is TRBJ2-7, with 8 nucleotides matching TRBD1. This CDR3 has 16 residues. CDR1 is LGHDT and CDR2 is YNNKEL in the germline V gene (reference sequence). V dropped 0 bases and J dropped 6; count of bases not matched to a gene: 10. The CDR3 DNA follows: TGTGCCAGCAGCCAAGATCGGACAGGGATTGGGTCCGAGCAGTACTTC. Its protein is CASSQDRTGIGSEQYF.

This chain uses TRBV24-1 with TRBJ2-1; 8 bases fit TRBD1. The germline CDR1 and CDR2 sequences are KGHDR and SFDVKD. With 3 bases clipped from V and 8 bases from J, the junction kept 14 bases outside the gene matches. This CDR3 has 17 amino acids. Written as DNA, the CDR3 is TGTGCCACCAGTGATAGGGACCGGACAGGGAATATGGATGAGCAGTTCTTC. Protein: CATSDRDRTGNMDEQFF.

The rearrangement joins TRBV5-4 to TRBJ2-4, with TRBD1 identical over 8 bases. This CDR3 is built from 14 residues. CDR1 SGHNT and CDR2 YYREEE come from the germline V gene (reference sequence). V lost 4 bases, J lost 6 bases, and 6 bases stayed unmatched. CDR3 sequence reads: CASSEGQELNIQYF. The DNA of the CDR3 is TGTGCCAGCAGCGAGGGACAGGAGCTAAACATTCAGTACTTC.

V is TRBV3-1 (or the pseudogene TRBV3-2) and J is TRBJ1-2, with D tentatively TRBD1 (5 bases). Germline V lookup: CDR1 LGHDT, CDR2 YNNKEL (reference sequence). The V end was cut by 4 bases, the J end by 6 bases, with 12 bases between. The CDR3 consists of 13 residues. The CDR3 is CASSPRGTDGYTF. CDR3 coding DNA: TGTGCCAGCAGCCCCCGGGGGACGGATGGCTACACCTTC.

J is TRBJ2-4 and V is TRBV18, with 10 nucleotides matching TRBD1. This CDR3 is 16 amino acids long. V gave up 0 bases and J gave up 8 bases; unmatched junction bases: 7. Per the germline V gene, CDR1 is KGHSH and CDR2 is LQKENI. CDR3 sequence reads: CASSPPMGTGEDIQYF. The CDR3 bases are TGTGCCAGCTCACCACCGATGGGGACAGGGGAGGACATTCAGTACTTC.

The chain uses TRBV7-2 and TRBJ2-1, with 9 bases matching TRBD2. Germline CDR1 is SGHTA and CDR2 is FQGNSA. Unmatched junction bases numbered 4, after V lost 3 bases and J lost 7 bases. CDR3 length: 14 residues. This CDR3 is CASSLSGRRNEQFF. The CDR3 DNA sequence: TGTGCCAGCAGCTTGAGCGGGAGGAGGAATGAGCAGTTCTTC. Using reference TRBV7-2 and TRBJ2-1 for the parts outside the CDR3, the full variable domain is GAGVSQSPSNKVTEKGKDVELRCDPISGHTALYWYRQSLGQGLEFLIYFQGNSAPDKSGLPSDRFSAERTGGSVSTLTIQRTQQEDSAVYLCASSLSGRRNEQFFGPGTRLTVL.

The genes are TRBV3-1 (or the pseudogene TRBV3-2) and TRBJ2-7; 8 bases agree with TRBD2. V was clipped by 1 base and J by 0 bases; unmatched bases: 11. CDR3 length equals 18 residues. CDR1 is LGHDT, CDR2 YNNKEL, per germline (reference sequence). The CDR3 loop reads CASSQGSGASESSYEQYF. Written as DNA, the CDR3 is TGTGCCAGCAGCCAAGGTAGCGGGGCGTCCGAAAGCTCCTACGAGCAGTACTTC.

CDR3 coding DNA: TGTGCCAGCAGCCAGCGGGGAAAGGAGCAGTTCTTC. Translated, it gives CASSQRGKEQFF. The genes are TRBV12-3 or TRBV12-4 and TRBJ2-1; 7 bases align to TRBD2. V gave up 6 bases and J gave up 10 bases; unmatched junction bases: 6. The CDR3 has 12 amino acids.

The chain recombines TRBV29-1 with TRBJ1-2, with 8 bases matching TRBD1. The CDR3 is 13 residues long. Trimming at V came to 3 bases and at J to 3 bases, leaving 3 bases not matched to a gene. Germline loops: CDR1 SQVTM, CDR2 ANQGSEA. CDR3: CSVEQGADYGYTF. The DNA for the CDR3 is TGCAGCGTTGAGCAGGGGGCGGACTATGGCTACACCTTC.

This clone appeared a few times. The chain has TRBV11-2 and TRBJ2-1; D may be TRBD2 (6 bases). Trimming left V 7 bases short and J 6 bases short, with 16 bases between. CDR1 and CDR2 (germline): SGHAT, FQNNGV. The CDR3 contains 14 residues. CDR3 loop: CASTLAGPGNEQFF. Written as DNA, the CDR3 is TGTGCCAGCACCCTCGCGGGGCCCGGCAATGAGCAGTTCTTC.

Written as DNA, the CDR3 is TGTGCCAGCAGCAAATGGGACTCCTCCTACAATGAGCAGTTCTTC. It yields the protein CASSKWDSSYNEQFF. The chain recombines TRBV3-1 (or the pseudogene TRBV3-2) with TRBJ2-1, with a weak D call TRBD2 (6 bases). Germline CDR1 reads LGHDT; CDR2 reads YNNKEL (reference sequence). The CDR3 totals 15 residues. Trimming pared 5 bases from V and 0 bases from J, leaving 11 bases between.

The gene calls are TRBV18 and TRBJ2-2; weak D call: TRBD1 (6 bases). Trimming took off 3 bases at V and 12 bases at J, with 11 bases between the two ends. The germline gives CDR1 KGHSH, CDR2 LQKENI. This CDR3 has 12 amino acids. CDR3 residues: CASSPNREKLFF. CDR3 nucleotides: TGTGCCAGCTCACCTAACAGGGAGAAGCTGTTTTTT.

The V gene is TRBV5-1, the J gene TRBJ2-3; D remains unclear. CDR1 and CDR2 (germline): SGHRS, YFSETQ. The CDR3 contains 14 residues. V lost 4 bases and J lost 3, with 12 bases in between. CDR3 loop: CASSILTGTDTQYF. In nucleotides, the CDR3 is TGCGCCAGCAGCATACTGACCGGGACAGATACGCAGTATTTT. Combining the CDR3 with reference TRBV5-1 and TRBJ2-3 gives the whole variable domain KAGVTQTPRYLIKTRGQQVTLSCSPISGHRSVSWYQQTPGQGLQFLFEYFSETQRNKGNFPGRFSGRQFSNSRSEMNVSTLELGDSALYLCASSILTGTDTQYFGPGTRLTVL.

CDR3 region: CASSPAGTGGGQPQHF. The CDR3 bases are TGCGCCAGCAGCCCAGCCGGGACAGGGGGTGGTCAGCCCCAGCATTTT. The gene calls are TRBV5-1 and TRBJ1-5; 11 bases fit TRBD1. Germline CDR1 reads SGHRS; CDR2 reads YFSETQ. J lost 6 bases, V lost 4 bases, and 9 bases had no gene match. The CDR3 contains 16 residues.

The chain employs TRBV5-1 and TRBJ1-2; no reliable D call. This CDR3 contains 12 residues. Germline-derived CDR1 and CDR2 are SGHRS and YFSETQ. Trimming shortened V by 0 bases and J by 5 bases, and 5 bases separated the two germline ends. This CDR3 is CASSLDGYGYTF. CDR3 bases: TGCGCCAGCAGCTTGGACGGGTATGGCTACACCTTC.

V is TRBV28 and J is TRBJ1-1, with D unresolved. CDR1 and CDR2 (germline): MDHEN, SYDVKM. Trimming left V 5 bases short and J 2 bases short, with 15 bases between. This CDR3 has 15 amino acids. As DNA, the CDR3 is TGTGCCAGCAGTCCCCCGTCGCGGGGAAACACTGAAGCTTTCTTT. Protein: CASSPPSRGNTEAFF.

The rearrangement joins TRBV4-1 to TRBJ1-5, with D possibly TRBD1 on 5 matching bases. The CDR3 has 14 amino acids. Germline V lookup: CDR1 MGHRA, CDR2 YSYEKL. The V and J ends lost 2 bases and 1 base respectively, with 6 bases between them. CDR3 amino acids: CASSQSGSNQPQHF. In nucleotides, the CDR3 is TGCGCCAGCAGCCAATCAGGGAGCAATCAGCCCCAGCATTTT.

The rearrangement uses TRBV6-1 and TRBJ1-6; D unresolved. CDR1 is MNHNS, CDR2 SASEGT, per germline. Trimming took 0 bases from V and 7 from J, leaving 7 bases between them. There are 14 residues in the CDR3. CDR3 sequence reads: CASSEASGNSPLHF. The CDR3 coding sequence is TGTGCCAGCAGTGAAGCCAGCGGCAATTCACCCCTCCACTTT.